The 11 T cell receptor beta chains presented below share a single source sample, sequenced in a study of cytomegalovirus exposure and HLA in healthy donors. The primer mix had 60 Vbeta and 13 Jbeta primers. The protocol was immunoSEQ multiplex PCR, while the TCRdb copy is restricted to in-frame clones and leaves out a portion. The repertoire holds 150,000 to 200,000 clones, with 80% to 90% as singletons. Sequencing used PBMCs. These TCRs come from a young woman in good health and CMV-seronegative.

The rearrangement links TRBV7-9 to TRBJ2-7, with 9 bases lining up with TRBD1. With 5 bases clipped from V and 2 bases from J, the junction kept 7 bases outside the gene matches. The CDR3 consists of 15 residues. The germline gives CDR1 SEHNR, CDR2 FQNEAQ (reference sequence). Here the CDR3 reads CASSGGTGIPYEQYF. The DNA of the CDR3 is TGTGCCAGCAGCGGGGGGACAGGGATTCCCTACGAGCAGTACTTC.

This clone was picked up one time. The chain combines TRBV9 with TRBJ2-7; tentatively, D is TRBD2 (5 bases). The CDR3 totals 14 residues. V lost 4 bases, J lost 2 bases, and 13 bases lay in between. CDR1 and CDR2 from the germline V gene are SGDLS and YYNGEE. For the CDR3, the DNA is TGTGCCAGCAGCCCCCGGACTTACACCTACGAGCAGTACTTC. Protein: CASSPRTYTYEQYF. The entire variable domain, with the rest obtained from reference TRBV9 and TRBJ2-7, is as follows: DSGVTQTPKHLITATGQRVTLRCSPRSGDLSVYWYQQSLDQGLQFLIQYYNGEERAKGNILERFSAQQFPDLHSELNLSSLELGDSALYFCASSPRTYTYEQYFGPGTRLTVT.

Points on this clone: This sample includes further DNA sequences coding for the same CDR3. V is TRBV11-2 and J is TRBJ2-5; TRBD1 agrees at 9 bases. Looked up from germline, CDR1 is SGHAT and CDR2 is FQNNGV. This CDR3 contains 15 residues. V shed 1 base, J shed 0 bases, and the junction held 0 bases outside the gene matches. This CDR3 is CASSLGDRDQETQYF. The CDR3 DNA follows: TGTGCCAGCAGCTTAGGGGACAGGGACCAAGAGACCCAGTACTTC.

The chain combines TRBV4-1 with TRBJ2-1, with 10 bases identical to TRBD2. Germline V gene lookup returns CDR1 MGHRA and CDR2 YSYEKL. With 1 base clipped from V and 5 bases from J, the junction kept 2 bases outside the gene matches. The CDR3 totals 15 residues. The CDR3 region is CASSQVLAGDNEQFF. In DNA, the CDR3 is TGCGCCAGCAGCCAAGTTCTAGCGGGAGACAATGAGCAGTTCTTC.

J is TRBJ2-2 and V is TRBV7-3, with 12 bases that match TRBD2. Germline trimming cut 2 bases from V and 13 bases from J; bases unmatched to any gene: 11. This CDR3 comprises 16 residues. Germline V gene lookup returns CDR1 SGHTA and CDR2 FQGTGA. Here the CDR3 reads CASSLVASGRAERLFF. DNA of the CDR3: TGTGCCAGCAGCTTAGTCGCTAGCGGGAGGGCCGAGCGGCTGTTTTTT.

The chain carries TRBV20-1 and TRBJ2-7; no firm D call. Germline values: CDR1 DFQATT, CDR2 SNEGSKA (reference sequence). The CDR3 sequence is 11 residues long. The V end was cut by 4 bases, the J end by 4 bases, with 8 bases between. In DNA, the CDR3 is TGCAGTGCTAACGAGTGGTACGAGCAGTACTTC. Protein product: CSANEWYEQYF.

There are a few counts of this clone. The chain carries TRBV19 and TRBJ2-1, with a tentative D call TRBD2 (5 bases). CDR1 is LNHDA, CDR2 SQIVND, per germline (reference sequence). CDR3 length: 14 residues. V was shortened by 3 bases and J by 7 bases, with 13 bases between the two germline ends. The CDR3 loop is CASSMGPEGNEQFF. CDR3 nucleotides: TGTGCCAGTAGTATGGGCCCCGAGGGAAATGAGCAGTTCTTC.

This chain connects TRBV27 to TRBJ2-7, with a weak D call TRBD2 (5 bases). This CDR3 is 14 amino acids long. With 5 bases removed from V and 3 bases from J, the gap between germline ends came to 14 bases. CDR1 is MNHEY and CDR2 is SMNVEV in the germline V gene (reference sequence). CDR3 bases: TGTGCCAGCAGTAGTAGCGTCTCGAACTACGAGCAGTACTTC. Translated: CASSSSVSNYEQYF.

There are a few counts of this clone. The J gene is TRBJ2-5, the V gene TRBV7-9, with 7 bases that match TRBD2. Trimming cost V 5 bases and J 2 bases; bases outside gene matches: 11. The CDR3 is 16 residues long. Per germline, CDR1 SEHNR and CDR2 FQNEAQ (reference sequence). DNA of the CDR3: TGTGCCAGCAGCCGTTTCCCCAAAGCGGGACAAGAGACCCAGTACTTC. Translated: CASSRFPKAGQETQYF.

The V call is TRBV19, the J call TRBJ2-7; the match to TRBD2 covers 14 bases. V lost 6 bases to trimming and J lost 3 bases; unmatched junction nucleotides: 19. Per the germline V gene, CDR1 is LNHDA and CDR2 is SQIVND (reference sequence). CDR3 length equals 20 residues. CDR3 sequence (DNA): TGTGCCAGTAGCGTAGACTCACCGGGACTAGCGGGAGTGTCCCTCTACGAGCAGTACTTC. Residues: CASSVDSPGLAGVSLYEQYF.

The sample holds one count of this clone. This chain links TRBV25-1 with TRBJ2-3; TRBD2 is a possible D gene (6 bases). This CDR3 region has 15 residues. The germline V gene has CDR1 MGHDK and CDR2 SYGVNS. The germline V and J ends were trimmed by 3 bases and 0 bases, with 10 bases remaining between them. The CDR3: CASSDSGYSTDTQYF. The CDR3 nucleotides read TGTGCCAGCAGTGATAGCGGTTATAGCACAGATACGCAGTATTTT.